This T cell receptor beta chain is from a study of T cell responses to AZD1222 COVID-19 vaccine. Study-wide background: Second-dose intervals of approximately 4 or approximately 12 weeks were pooled. The study, taken as a whole, reports: Along spike, vaccine-associated CD4 TCRs were found throughout, with dominance at 160-218 and 743-854. Possibly, clonal diversity was underestimated; donors were largely white British and included more females. Regions left unmutated in variants are reportedly the target of nearly half of spike-specific TCRs.

Notes on this clone: The antigen is not known.

The CDR3 extends over 16 amino acids. From germline, CDR1 is LGHNA and CDR2 YNFKEQ. V gave up 0 bases and J gave up 0 bases, with 6 bases separating them. The data were produced by immunoSEQ multiplex PCR, yet TCRdb's version contains in-frame clones alone and is incomplete. The repertoire has tens of thousands of clones, around nine tenths of them found once; the top ten carry about 19%. The TCR sequence derives from an adult in good health. The material sequenced was peripheral blood, taken on day 0 of AZD1222 vaccination. V usage is TRBV4-2 and J usage is TRBJ2-6, with D perhaps assigned TRBD1 or TRBD2 (5 bases each). CDR3 protein: CASSQDGTSGANVLTF. CDR3 bases: TGTGCCAGCAGCCAAGATGGGACCTCTGGGGCCAACGTCCTGACTTTC.